The 16 T cell receptor beta chains below all came from one sample that was sequenced in a study of CD8 T cells in ankylosing spondylitis. Study findings and constraints: What appeared characteristic of ankylosing spondylitis blood was a TCR beta motif of several highly homologous variants.

TCRdb passed the 5' RACE reads through MiXCR, listing each CDR3 protein once. In the table there are 220,000 or so distinct CDR3 sequences, approximately 20% of which are singletons. For these TCRs, the target antigens are not known. Sequencing was done on a sample of blood, either unsorted or a sorted T cell fraction (not recorded which). The receptor source for this set is a male donor with ankylosing spondylitis.

In its sample, this clonotype was seen a few times. This rearrangement joins TRBV3-1 to TRBJ2-5, with TRBD2 as a possible D gene (5 bases). This CDR3 is built from 14 residues. The germline gives CDR1 LGHDT, CDR2 YNNKEL (reference sequence). The germline V and J ends were trimmed by 3 bases and 0 bases, with 8 bases remaining between them. CDR3 sequence: CASSQADYQETQYF. Written as DNA, the CDR3 is TGTGCCAGCAGCCAGGCGGACTACCAAGAGACCCAGTACTTC.

In this sample, this clonotype turned up a few times. The chain couples TRBV15 to TRBJ1-2, with 9 bases lining up with TRBD1. CDR3 length: 14 residues. Looked up from germline, CDR1 is LNHNV and CDR2 is YYDKDF (reference sequence). Trimming took 3 bases from V and 5 from J; bases not matched to a gene: 4. CDR3 amino acids: CATSREDRGYGYTF. As DNA, the CDR3 is TGTGCCACCAGCAGGGAAGACAGGGGGTATGGCTACACCTTC. Together with reference TRBV15 and TRBJ1-2, the CDR3 gives the full variable domain: DAMVIQNPRYQVTQFGKPVTLSCSQTLNHNVMYWYQQKSSQAPKLLFHYYDKDFNNEADTPDNFQSRRPNTSFCFLDIRSPGLGDTAMYLCATSREDRGYGYTFGSGTRLTVV.

V usage is TRBV4-1 and J usage is TRBJ2-3; TRBD2 matches 8 bases. Germline V gives CDR1 MGHRA, CDR2 YSYEKL. Losses at the gene ends were 1 base for V and 4 bases for J; bases not matched to a gene: 7. The CDR3 is 16 residues long. CDR3 in amino acids: CASSQVPAGEADTQYF. The CDR3 bases are TGCGCCAGCAGCCAAGTCCCAGCGGGAGAAGCAGATACGCAGTATTTT.

The chain carries TRBV10-3 and TRBJ1-3; TRBD1 might be the D (5 bases). This CDR3 is built from 14 residues. Germline V gives CDR1 ENHRY, CDR2 SYGVKD. V lost 2 bases, J lost 4 bases, and 9 bases lay in between. The CDR3 region is CAISEGGDGNTIYF. CDR3 coding DNA: TGTGCCATCAGTGAGGGGGGTGACGGAAACACCATATATTTT.

The J gene is TRBJ2-7, the V gene TRBV5-4; the D gene is possibly TRBD2 (5 bases). The CDR3 runs to 13 residues. V dropped 4 bases and J dropped 5 bases, with 13 bases sitting between them. The germline CDR1 and CDR2 sequences are SGHNT and YYREEE (reference sequence). The CDR3 reads CASSLSSSHEQYF. CDR3 DNA sequence: TGTGCCAGCAGCCTATCCTCTAGCCACGAGCAGTACTTC.

In its sample, this clonotype was seen a few times. The J gene is TRBJ2-2, the V gene TRBV7-8, with D unresolved. The V end lost 5 bases, the J end lost 6 bases, and 13 bases lay between the germline ends. Germline V lookup: CDR1 SGHVS, CDR2 FQNEAQ. The CDR3 loop spans 14 amino acids. CDR3 sequence reads: CASSPPELPGELFF. CDR3 bases: TGTGCCAGCAGCCCCCCAGAGCTGCCCGGGGAGCTGTTTTTT.

This clonotype has more than one count but fewer than ten. The chain couples TRBV7-9 to TRBJ1-1; D remains unclear. The CDR3 consists of 15 residues. From germline, CDR1 is SEHNR and CDR2 FQNEAQ (reference sequence). The V end lost 1 base, the J end lost 0 bases, and 9 bases lay between the germline ends. CDR3 sequence (DNA): TGTGCCAGCAGCTTAGAGAAGGGAGTGAACACTGAAGCTTTCTTT. Translation gives CASSLEKGVNTEAFF.

The V gene is TRBV27, the J gene TRBJ1-5; D is unresolved. This CDR3 comprises 14 residues. Germline V gives CDR1 MNHEY, CDR2 SMNVEV (reference sequence). The V gene lost 6 bases and the J gene lost 5 bases, with 14 bases spanning the gap. The chain's CDR3 is CASRAGHGDQPQHF. The CDR3 DNA follows: TGTGCCAGCAGGGCCGGTCATGGGGATCAGCCCCAGCATTTT.

This clonotype came up a few times. J is TRBJ2-1 and V is TRBV6-1; D uncertain. Trimming took 6 bases from V and 8 from J, leaving 20 bases between them. Germline V gene sequence: CDR1 MNHNS, CDR2 SASEGT. The CDR3 contains 15 residues. CDR3 loop: CASRPHSSPGYEQFF. The CDR3 DNA is TGTGCCAGCAGACCGCACTCTTCGCCCGGGTATGAGCAGTTCTTC.

J is TRBJ1-4 and V is TRBV4-2, with 7 bases that match TRBD1. J lost 8 bases, V lost 0 bases, and 15 bases had no gene match. Per germline, CDR1 LGHNA and CDR2 YNFKEQ. The CDR3 is 18 amino acids. DNA for the CDR3: TGTGCCAGCAGCCAAGAGGGGAGACAGGGTTTCTCGCGGGAAAAACTGTTTTTT. This codes for CASSQEGRQGFSREKLFF.

V gene TRBV3-1 combines with J gene TRBJ2-7, with 9 bases aligning to TRBD2. Germline V gene data show CDR1 as LGHDT and CDR2 as YNNKEL (reference sequence). This CDR3 is 13 amino acids long. After removal of 6 bases from V and 2 bases from J, the junction contained 2 bases not matched to a gene. As DNA, the CDR3 is TGTGCCAGCAGGACTAGCGGAACCTACGAGCAGTACTTC. Translated, it gives CASRTSGTYEQYF.

V is TRBV27 and J is TRBJ2-7, with D unresolved. CDR3 length equals 13 residues. Trimming removed 6 bases from V and 7 bases from J, with 16 bases in between. Germline V gene sequence: CDR1 MNHEY, CDR2 SMNVEV (reference sequence). The CDR3 reads CASRISGSVEQYF. CDR3 bases: TGTGCCAGCAGGATTTCGGGTTCGGTTGAGCAGTACTTC.

The chain links TRBV18 to TRBJ1-1; 7 nucleotides line up with TRBD1. This CDR3 comprises 17 residues. CDR1 KGHSH and CDR2 LQKENI come from the germline V gene. V was clipped by 3 bases and J by 0 bases; unmatched bases: 10. The CDR3, as DNA: TGTGCCAGCTCACCCAAGGGACAGACAACTATGAACACTGAAGCTTTCTTT. It specifies CASSPKGQTTMNTEAFF. Drawing the rest from reference TRBV18 and TRBJ1-1, the complete variable domain is NAGVMQNPRHLVRRRGQEARLRCSPMKGHSHVYWYRQLPEEGLKFMVYLQKENIIDESGMPKERFSAEFPKEGPSILRIQQVVRGDSAAYFCASSPKGQTTMNTEAFFGQGTRLTVV.

This clonotype showed up just a few times. The rearrangement joins TRBV3-1 to TRBJ2-3, with 8 bases lining up with TRBD1. J was trimmed by 5 bases and V by 4 bases; bases with no gene match: 8. This CDR3 comprises 15 residues. The germline V gene encodes CDR1 LGHDT and CDR2 YNNKEL (reference sequence). CDR3 nucleotide sequence: TGTGCCAGCAGCCGGTTACAGGGGGAGGAAGATACGCAGTATTTT. Translation gives CASSRLQGEEDTQYF.

This clonotype was counted ten times or more. This chain connects TRBV12-3 or TRBV12-4 to TRBJ2-1; D is undetermined. Trimming removed 2 bases from V and 6 bases from J, with 8 bases in between. The CDR3 totals 13 residues. Here the CDR3 reads CASSLRSINEQFF. DNA for the CDR3: TGTGCCAGCAGTTTAAGGAGTATCAATGAGCAGTTCTTC.

This clonotype has more than one count but fewer than ten. The chain uses TRBV29-1 and TRBJ2-1, with 15 bases identical to TRBD2. Germline V gene sequence: CDR1 SQVTM, CDR2 ANQGSEA. The CDR3 is 16 amino acids. Unmatched junction bases numbered 10, after V lost 6 bases and J lost 7 bases. CDR3 sequence reads: CSVQRGLAGGKNEQFF. In DNA, the CDR3 is TGCAGCGTACAACGAGGACTAGCGGGGGGGAAAAATGAGCAGTTCTTC.